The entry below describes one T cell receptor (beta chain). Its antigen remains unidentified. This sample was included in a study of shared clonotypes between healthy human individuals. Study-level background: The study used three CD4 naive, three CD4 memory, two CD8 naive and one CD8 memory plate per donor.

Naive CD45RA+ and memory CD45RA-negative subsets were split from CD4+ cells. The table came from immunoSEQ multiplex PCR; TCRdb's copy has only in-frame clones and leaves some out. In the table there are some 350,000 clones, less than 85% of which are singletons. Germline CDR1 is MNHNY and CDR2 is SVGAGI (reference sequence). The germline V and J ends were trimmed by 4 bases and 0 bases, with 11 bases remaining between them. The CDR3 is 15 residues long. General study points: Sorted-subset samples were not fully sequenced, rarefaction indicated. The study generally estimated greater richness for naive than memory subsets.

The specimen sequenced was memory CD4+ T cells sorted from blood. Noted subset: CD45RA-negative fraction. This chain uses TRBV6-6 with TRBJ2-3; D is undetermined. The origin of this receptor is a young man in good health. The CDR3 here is CASSLTTYSTDTQYF. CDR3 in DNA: TGTGCCAGCAGTTTGACGACTTATAGCACAGATACGCAGTATTTT.